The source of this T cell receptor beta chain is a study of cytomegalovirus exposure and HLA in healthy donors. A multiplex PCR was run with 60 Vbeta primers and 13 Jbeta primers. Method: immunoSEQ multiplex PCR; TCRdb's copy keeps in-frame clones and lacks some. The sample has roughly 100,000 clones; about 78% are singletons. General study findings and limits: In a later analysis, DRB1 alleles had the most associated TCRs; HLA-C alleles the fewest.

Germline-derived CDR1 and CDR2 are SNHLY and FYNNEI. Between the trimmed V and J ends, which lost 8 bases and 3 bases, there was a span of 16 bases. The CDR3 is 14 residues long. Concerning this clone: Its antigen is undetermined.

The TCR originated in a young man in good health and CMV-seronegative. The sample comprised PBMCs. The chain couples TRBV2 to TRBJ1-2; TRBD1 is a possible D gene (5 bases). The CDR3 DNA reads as TGTGCCAGCTGGGCCCCGGGCAGGGACTATGGCTACACCTTC. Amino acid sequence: CASWAPGRDYGYTF.